In this sample, the clone carrying this T cell receptor beta chain turned up many times. Its specificity is unknown. For TCR beta, libraries came from iRepertoire HTBI primers and Arm-PCR of CDR3 regions. MiXCR, applied by TCRdb to the multiplex PCR reads, yields one record per CDR3 protein. The data show roughly 500,000 distinct CDR3 sequences, with about 15% seen just once and around a sixth held by the top ten. Germline-derived CDR1 and CDR2 are SNHLY and FYNNEI. V was trimmed by 4 bases and J by 6 bases, leaving 10 bases between them. The CDR3 has 12 residues. This specimen comes from a study of regulatory T cells in long-lasting Graves disease. Study-wide results and limits: Persistent disease was associated with favored TRBV28 usage and with favored use of TRBJ1-2 and TRBJ2-5.

This sample's time point: newly diagnosed GD, antithyroid drugs for less than 3 months. Extracted PBMC RNA gave rise to the TCR library. Approximately 10-milliliter peripheral blood samples went into EDTA tubes. Separately, the same data were catalogued under a study of T cells in Graves' hyperthyroidism and ophthalmopathy. That report adds: It was a median roughly 6.5 months before onset that the model predicted ophthalmopathy.

V gene TRBV2 combines with J gene TRBJ2-7; D is perhaps TRBD1 (6 bases). The receptor was derived from a woman in her forties or fifties with Graves disease. Here the sequenced sample was peripheral blood mononuclear cells (PBMCs), taken at new diagnosis, from a patient treated with antithyroid drugs. The CDR3 region has the DNA TGTGCCAGCAGTGTTGAGGGGGTCGAGCAGTACTTC. Translating it yields CASSVEGVEQYF.